The present TCR beta chain was sequenced within a study of cytomegalovirus exposure and HLA in healthy donors. Study-wide results and limits: Among CMV-associated TCR beta chains, most appeared HLA-restricted in a later analysis.

PCR amplification relied on 60 Vbeta primers (plus 13 Jbeta primers). TCRdb keeps only in-frame clones here, not all; method: immunoSEQ multiplex PCR. This sample has roughly 40,000 clones; 81% occur once, and the top ten carry 2.7%. For this clone: Its cognate antigen is unknown.

All donors participated as healthy donors of bone marrow. CDR1 is LNHDA and CDR2 is SQIVND in the germline V gene (reference sequence). The CDR3 is 15 amino acids. V lost 0 bases and J lost 4; bases outside the gene matches: 3. The chain joins TRBV19 to TRBJ2-1; 7 nucleotides match TRBD2. The sequence came from a man aged 50 to 60 in good health and CMV-seronegative. The sample comprised PBMCs. The DNA for the CDR3 is TGTGCCAGTAGTATAGAGGGGACTACTTACAATGAGCAGTTCTTC. As protein: CASSIEGTTYNEQFF.